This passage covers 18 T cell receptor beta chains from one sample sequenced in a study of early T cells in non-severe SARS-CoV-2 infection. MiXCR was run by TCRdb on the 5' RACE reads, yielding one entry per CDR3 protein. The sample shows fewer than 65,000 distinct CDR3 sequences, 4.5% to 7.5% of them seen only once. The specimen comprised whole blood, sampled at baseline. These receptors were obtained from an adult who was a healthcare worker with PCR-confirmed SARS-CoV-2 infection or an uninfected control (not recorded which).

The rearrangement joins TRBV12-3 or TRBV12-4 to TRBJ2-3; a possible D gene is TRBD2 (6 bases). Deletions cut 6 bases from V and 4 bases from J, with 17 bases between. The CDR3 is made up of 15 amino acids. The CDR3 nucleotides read TGTGCCAGCAGCGCTACCGAGGAGGGATCAGATACGCAGTATTTT. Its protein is CASSATEEGSDTQYF.

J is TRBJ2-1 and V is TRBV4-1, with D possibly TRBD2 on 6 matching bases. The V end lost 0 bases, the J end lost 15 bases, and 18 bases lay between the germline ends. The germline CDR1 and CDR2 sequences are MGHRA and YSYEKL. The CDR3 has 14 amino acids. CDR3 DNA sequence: TGCGCCAGCAGCCAAGATGCCATCTCTGGGAGGTGGTTCTTC. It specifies CASSQDAISGRWFF.

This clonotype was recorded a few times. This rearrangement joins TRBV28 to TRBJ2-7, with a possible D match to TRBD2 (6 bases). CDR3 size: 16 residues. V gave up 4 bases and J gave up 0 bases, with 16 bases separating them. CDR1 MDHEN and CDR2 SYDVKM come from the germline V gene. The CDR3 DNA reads TGTGCCAGCAGTTCGACCGGGACCGGGAGCTCCTACGAGCAGTACTTC. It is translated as CASSSTGTGSSYEQYF.

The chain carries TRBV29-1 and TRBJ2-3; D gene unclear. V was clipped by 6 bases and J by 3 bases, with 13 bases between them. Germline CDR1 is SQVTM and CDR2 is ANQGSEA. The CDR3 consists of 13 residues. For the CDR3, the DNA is TGCAGCGTGACGTCCGTTGGGACAGATACGCAGTATTTT. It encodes CSVTSVGTDTQYF.

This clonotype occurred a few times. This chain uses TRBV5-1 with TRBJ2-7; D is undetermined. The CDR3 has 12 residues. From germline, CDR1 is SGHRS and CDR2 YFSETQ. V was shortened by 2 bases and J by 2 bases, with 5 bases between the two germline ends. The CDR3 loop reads CASSFDTYEQYF. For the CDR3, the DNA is TGCGCCAGCAGCTTTGACACCTACGAGCAGTACTTC.

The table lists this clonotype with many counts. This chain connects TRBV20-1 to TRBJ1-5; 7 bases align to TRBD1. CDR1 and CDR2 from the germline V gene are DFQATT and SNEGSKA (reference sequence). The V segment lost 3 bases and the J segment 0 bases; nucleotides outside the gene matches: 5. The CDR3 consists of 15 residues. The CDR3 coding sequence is TGCAGTGCTAGCACCGGGACAGTTAGCAATCAGCCCCAGCATTTT. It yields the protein CSASTGTVSNQPQHF.

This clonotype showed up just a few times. The CDR3 DNA follows: TGTGCCAGCAGCCCTAACAGGGTTAAAGCTTTCTTT. It is translated as CASSPNRVKAFF. The chain has TRBV14 and TRBJ1-1; D is possibly TRBD1 (6 bases). The CDR3 length is 12 residues. Trimming removed 4 bases at V and 9 bases at J, with 12 bases between. CDR1 is SGHDN and CDR2 is FVKESK in the germline V gene. Complete variable domain (other parts from reference TRBV14 and TRBJ1-1): EAGVTQFPSHSVIEKGQTVTLRCDPISGHDNLYWYRRVMGKEIKFLLHFVKESKQDESGMPNNRFLAERTGGTYSTLKVQPAELEDSGVYFCASSPNRVKAFFGQGTRLTVV.

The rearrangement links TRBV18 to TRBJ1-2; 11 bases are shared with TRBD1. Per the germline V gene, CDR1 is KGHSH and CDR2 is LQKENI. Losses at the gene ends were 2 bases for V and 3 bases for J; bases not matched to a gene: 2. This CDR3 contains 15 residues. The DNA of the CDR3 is TGTGCCAGCTCACCAAGGACAGGGGGCGACTATGGCTACACCTTC. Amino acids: CASSPRTGGDYGYTF.

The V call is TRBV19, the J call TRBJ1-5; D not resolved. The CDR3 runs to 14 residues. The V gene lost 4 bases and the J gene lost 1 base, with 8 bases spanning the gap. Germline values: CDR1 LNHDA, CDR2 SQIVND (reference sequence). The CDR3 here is CASSTDPSNQPQHF. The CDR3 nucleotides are TGTGCCAGTAGTACCGACCCAAGCAATCAGCCCCAGCATTTT.

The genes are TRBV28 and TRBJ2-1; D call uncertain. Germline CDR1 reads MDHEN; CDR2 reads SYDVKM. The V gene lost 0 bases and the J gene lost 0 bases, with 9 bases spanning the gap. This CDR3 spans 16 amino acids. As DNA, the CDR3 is TGTGCCAGCAGTTTATGGCGGCGCCTCTCCTACAATGAGCAGTTCTTC. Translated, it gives CASSLWRRLSYNEQFF.

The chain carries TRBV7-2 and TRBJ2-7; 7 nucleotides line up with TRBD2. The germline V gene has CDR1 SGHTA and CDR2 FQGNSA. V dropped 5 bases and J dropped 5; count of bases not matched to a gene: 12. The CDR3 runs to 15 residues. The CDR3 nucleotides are TGTGCCAGCAGCAGCCTCGGCGGGAGTGTCAACGAGCAGTACTTC. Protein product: CASSSLGGSVNEQYF.

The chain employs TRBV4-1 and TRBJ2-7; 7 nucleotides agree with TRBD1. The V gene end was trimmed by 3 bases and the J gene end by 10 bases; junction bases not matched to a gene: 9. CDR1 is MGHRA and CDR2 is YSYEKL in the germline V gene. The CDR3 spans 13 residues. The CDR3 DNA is TGCGCCAGCAGCCAGGAAGGGACAGCGCTTCAGTACTTC. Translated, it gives CASSQEGTALQYF.

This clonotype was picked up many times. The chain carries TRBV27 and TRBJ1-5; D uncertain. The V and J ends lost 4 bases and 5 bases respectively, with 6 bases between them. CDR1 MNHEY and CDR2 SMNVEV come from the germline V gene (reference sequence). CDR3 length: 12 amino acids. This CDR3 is CASSSPYQPQHF. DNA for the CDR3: TGTGCCAGCAGTTCCCCTTATCAGCCCCAGCATTTT.

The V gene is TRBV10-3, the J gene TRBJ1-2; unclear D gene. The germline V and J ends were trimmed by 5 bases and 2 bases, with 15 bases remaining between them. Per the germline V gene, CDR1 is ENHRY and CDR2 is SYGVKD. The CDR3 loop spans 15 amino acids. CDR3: CAISQPRTNNYGYTF. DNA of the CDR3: TGTGCCATCAGTCAACCTAGGACGAACAACTATGGCTACACCTTC.

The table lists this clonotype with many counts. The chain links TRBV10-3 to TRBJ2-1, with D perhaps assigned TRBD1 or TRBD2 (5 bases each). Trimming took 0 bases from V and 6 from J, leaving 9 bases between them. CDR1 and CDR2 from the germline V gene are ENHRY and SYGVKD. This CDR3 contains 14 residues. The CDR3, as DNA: TGTGCCATCAGTGAGTCTGGGACCACCAATGAGCAGTTCTTC. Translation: CAISESGTTNEQFF.

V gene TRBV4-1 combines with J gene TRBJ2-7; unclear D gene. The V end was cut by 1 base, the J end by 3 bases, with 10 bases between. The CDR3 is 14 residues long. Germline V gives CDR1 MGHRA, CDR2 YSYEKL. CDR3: CASSQGAYSYEQYF. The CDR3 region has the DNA TGCGCCAGCAGCCAAGGGGCCTATAGCTACGAGCAGTACTTC.

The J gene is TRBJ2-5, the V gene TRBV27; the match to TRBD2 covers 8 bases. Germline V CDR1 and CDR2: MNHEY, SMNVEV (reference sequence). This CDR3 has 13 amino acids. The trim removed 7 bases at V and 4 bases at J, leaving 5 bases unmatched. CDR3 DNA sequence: TGTGCCAGCACCACTAGCGGACTAGAGACCCAGTACTTC. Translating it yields CASTTSGLETQYF.

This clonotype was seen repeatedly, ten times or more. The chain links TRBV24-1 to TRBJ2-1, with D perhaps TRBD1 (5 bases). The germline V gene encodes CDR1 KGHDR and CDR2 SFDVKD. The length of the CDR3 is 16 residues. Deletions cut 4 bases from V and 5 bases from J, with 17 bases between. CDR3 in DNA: TGTGCCACCAGTGAGGACATGGCCAGGGCCCACAATGAGCAGTTCTTC. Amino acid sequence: CATSEDMARAHNEQFF.